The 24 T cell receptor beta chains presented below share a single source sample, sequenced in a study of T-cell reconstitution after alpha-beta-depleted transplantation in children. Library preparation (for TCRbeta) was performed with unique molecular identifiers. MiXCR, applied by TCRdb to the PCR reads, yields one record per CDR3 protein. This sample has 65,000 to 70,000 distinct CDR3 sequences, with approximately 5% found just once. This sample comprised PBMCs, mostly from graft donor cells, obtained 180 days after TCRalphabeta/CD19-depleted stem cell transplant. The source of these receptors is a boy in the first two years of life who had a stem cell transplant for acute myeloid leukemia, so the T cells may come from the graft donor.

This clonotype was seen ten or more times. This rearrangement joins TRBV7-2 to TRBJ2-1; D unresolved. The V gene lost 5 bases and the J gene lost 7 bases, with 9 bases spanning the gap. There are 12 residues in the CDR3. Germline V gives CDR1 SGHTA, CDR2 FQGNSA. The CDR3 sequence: CASSLRSNEQFF. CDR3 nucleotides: TGTGCCAGCAGCCTCCGGTCGAATGAGCAGTTCTTC.

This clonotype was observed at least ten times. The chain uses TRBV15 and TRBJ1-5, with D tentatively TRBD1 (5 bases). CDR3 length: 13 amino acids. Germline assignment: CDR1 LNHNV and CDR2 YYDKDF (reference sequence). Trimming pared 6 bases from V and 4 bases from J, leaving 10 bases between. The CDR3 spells CATSGDGNQPQHF. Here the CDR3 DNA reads TGTGCCACCAGTGGGGACGGTAATCAGCCCCAGCATTTT. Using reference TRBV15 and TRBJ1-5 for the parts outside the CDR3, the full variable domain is DAMVIQNPRYQVTQFGKPVTLSCSQTLNHNVMYWYQQKSSQAPKLLFHYYDKDFNNEADTPDNFQSRRPNTSFCFLDIRSPGLGDTAMYLCATSGDGNQPQHFGDGTRLSIL.

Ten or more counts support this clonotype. The CDR3 region has the DNA TGTGCCAGCAGTTTAGGGACAGGGAACTACGAGCAGTACGTC. Translation: CASSLGTGNYEQYV. The V and J genes are TRBV27 and TRBJ2-7; 9 positions match TRBD1. This CDR3 has 14 amino acids. The germline CDR1 and CDR2 sequences are MNHEY and SMNVEV (reference sequence). The trim removed 2 bases at V and 3 bases at J, leaving 2 bases unmatched.

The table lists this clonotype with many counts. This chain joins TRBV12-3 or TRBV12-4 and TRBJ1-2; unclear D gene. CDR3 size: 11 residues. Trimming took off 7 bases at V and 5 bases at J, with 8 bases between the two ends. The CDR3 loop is CASTAGYGYTF. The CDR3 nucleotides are TGTGCCAGCACCGCCGGATATGGCTACACCTTC.

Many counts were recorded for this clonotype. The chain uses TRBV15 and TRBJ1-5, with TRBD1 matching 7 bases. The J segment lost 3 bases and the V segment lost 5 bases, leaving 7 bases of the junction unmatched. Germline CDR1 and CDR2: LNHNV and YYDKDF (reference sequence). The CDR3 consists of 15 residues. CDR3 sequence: CATSETGSPNQPQHF. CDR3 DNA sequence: TGTGCCACCAGCGAGACAGGGTCCCCCAATCAGCCCCAGCATTTT. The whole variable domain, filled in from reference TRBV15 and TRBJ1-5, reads DAMVIQNPRYQVTQFGKPVTLSCSQTLNHNVMYWYQQKSSQAPKLLFHYYDKDFNNEADTPDNFQSRRPNTSFCFLDIRSPGLGDTAMYLCATSETGSPNQPQHFGDGTRLSIL.

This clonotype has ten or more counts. CDR3 protein: CASSVEGRVNTEAFF. CDR3 sequence (DNA): TGTGCCAGCAGCGTAGAGGGCAGGGTGAACACTGAAGCTTTCTTT. The J gene is TRBJ1-1, the V gene TRBV9, with D possibly being TRBD1 (5 bases). The V end was cut by 0 bases, the J end by 0 bases, with 9 bases between. This CDR3 is built from 15 residues. Germline V CDR1 and CDR2: SGDLS, YYNGEE.

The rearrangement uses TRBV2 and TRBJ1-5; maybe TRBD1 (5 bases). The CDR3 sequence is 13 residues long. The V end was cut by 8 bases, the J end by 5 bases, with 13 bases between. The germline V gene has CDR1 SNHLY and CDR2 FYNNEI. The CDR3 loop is CASHPLGDQPQHF. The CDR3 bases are TGTGCCAGCCACCCCCTGGGGGATCAGCCCCAGCATTTT. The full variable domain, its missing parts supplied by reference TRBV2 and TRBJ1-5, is EPEVTQTPSHQVTQMGQEVILRCVPISNHLYFYWYRQILGQKVEFLVSFYNNEISEKSEIFDDQFSVERPDGSNFTLKIRSTKLEDSAMYFCASHPLGDQPQHFGDGTRLSIL.

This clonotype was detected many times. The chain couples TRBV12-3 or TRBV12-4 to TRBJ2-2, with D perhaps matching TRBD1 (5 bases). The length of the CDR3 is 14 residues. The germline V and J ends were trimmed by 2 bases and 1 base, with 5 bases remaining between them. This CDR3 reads CASSLRGNTGELFF. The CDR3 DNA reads TGTGCCAGCAGTTTAAGGGGGAACACCGGGGAGCTGTTTTTT.

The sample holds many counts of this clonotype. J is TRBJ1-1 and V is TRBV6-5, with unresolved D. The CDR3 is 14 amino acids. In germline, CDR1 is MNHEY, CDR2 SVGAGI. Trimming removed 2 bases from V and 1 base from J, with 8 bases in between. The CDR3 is CASSYREGNTEAFF. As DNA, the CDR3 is TGTGCCAGCAGTTACAGGGAGGGGAACACTGAAGCTTTCTTT.

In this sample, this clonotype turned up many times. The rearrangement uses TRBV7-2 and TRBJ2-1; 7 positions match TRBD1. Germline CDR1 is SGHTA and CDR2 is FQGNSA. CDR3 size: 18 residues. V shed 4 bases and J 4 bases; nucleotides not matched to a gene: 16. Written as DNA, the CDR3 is TGTGCCAGCAGCTCGGTCGAAGACCAGGACAGGCGGTACAATGAGCAGTTCTTC. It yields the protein CASSSVEDQDRRYNEQFF.

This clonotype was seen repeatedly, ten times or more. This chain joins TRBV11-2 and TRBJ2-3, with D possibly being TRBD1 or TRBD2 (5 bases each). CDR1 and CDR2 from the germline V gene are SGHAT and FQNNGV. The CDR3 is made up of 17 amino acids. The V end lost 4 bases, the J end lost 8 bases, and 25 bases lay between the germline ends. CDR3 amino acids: CASSSRVGAEGLRTQYF. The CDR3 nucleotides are TGTGCCAGCAGCTCGCGGGTCGGGGCCGAAGGCTTGCGTACGCAGTATTTT.

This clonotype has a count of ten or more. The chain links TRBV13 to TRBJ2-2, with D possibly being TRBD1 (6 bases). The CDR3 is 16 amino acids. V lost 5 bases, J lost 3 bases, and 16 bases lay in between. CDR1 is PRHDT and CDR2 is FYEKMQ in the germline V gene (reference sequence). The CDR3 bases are TGTGCCAGCAGCCCGTCCGACAGGTTTTACACCGGGGAGCTGTTTTTT. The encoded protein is CASSPSDRFYTGELFF. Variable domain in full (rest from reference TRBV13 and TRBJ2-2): AAGVIQSPRHLIKEKRETATLKCYPIPRHDTVYWYQQGPGQDPQFLISFYEKMQSDKGSIPDRFSAQQFSDYHSELNMSSLELGDSALYFCASSPSDRFYTGELFFGEGSRLTVL.

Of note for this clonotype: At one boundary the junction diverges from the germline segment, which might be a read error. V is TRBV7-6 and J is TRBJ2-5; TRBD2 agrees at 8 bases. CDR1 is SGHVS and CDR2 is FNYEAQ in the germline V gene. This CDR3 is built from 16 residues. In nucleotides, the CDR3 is TGTACCAGCTGTTTAGCGGGGAAGAGATTTGGAGAGACCCAGTACTTC. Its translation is CTSCLAGKRFGETQYF.

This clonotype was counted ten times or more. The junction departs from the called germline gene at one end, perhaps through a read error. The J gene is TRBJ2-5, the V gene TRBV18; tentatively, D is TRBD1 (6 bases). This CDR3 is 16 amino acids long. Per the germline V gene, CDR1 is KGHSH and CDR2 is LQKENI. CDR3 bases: TGTGCCAGCTCACCAGTTAACGACCCAGGGGAAGGCTCCTGGCGCTTC. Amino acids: CASSPVNDPGEGSWRF.

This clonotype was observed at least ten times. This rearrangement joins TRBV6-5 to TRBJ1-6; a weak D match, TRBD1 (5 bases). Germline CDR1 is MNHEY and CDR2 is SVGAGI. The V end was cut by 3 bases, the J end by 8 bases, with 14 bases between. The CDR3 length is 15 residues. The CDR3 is CASSYSGAQDSPLHF. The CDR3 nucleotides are TGTGCCAGCAGTTATAGTGGGGCGCAAGATTCACCCCTCCACTTT.

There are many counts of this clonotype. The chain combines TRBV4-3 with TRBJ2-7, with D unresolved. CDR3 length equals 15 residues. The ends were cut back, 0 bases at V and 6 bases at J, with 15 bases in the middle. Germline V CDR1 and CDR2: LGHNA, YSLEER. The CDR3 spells CASSQDSRQTAEQYF. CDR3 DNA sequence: TGCGCCAGCAGCCAAGATAGCCGTCAAACGGCCGAGCAGTACTTC.

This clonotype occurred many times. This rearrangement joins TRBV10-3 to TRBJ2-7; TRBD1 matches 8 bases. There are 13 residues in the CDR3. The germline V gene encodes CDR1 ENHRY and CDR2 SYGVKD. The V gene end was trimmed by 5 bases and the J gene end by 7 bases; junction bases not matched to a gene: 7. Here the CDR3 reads CAISPGTGGEQYF. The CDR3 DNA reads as TGTGCCATCAGTCCCGGGACAGGTGGGGAGCAGTACTTC.

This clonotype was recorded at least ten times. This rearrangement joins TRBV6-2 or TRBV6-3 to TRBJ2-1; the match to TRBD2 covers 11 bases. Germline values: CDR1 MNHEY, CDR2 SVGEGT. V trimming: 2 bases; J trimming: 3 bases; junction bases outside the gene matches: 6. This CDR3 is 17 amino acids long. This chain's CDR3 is CASSYASLAGGYNEQFF. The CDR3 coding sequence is TGTGCCAGCAGTTACGCCTCTCTAGCGGGGGGCTACAATGAGCAGTTCTTC.

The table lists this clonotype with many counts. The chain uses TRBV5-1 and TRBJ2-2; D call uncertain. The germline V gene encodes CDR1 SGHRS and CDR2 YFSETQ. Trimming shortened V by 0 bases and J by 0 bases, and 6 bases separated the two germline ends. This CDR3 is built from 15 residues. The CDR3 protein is CASSLAPTNTGELFF. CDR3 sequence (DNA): TGCGCCAGCAGCTTGGCTCCGACGAACACCGGGGAGCTGTTTTTT.

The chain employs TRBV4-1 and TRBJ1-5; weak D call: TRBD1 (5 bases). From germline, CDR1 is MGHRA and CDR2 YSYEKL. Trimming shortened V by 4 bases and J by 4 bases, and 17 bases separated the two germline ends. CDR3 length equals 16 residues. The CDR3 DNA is TGCGCCAGCAGCCCGAGTATAGACAGCCTTAATCAGCCCCAGCATTTT. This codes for CASSPSIDSLNQPQHF.

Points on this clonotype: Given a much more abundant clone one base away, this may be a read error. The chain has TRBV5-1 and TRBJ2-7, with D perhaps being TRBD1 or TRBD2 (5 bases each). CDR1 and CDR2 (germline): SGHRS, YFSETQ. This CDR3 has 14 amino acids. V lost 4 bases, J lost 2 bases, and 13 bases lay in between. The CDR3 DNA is TGCGCCAGCAGCCCCAACCCGGGGCCCTACGAGCAGTACTTC. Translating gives CASSPNPGPYEQYF.

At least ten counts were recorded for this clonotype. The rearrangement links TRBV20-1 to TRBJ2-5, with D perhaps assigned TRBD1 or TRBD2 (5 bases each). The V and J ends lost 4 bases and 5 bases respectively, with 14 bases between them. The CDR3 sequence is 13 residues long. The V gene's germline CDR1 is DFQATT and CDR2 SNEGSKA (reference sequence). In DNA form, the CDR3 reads TGCAGTGCTAAGGGACCCGTCAGGGAGACCCAGTACTTC. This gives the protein CSAKGPVRETQYF.

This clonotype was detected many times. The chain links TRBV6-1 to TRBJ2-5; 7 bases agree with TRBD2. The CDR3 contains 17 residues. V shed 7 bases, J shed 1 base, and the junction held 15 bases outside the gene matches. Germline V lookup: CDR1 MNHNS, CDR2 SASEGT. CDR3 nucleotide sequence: TGTGCCAGCACCCTGACCTGGGGGGGATCGGTCCAAGAGACCCAGTACTTC. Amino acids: CASTLTWGGSVQETQYF.

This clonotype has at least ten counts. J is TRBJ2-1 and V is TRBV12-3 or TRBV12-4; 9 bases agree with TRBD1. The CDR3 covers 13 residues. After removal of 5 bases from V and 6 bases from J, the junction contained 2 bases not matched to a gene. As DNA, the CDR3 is TGTGCCAGCAGTGGGACAGGGCTCAATGAGCAGTTCTTC. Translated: CASSGTGLNEQFF.